Below, 21 T cell receptor beta chains from the same sample are listed, as sequenced in a study of blood T cells in healthy people across ages. For the second PCR, which ran for about 6 to 11 cycles, a sample-barcoded 5' primer and a J-beta primer mix were used. TCRdb redid the calling of the 5' RACE reads with MiXCR, one entry per CDR3 protein. This sample yields 550,000 to 750,000 distinct CDR3 sequences, of which more than 20% are seen a single time; roughly 3.6% belongs to the top ten. The sequencing sample was made of blood. Receptors originate from a man between 65 and 80 years old in good health.

CDR3: CASSYAGLAVQETQYF. The CDR3 nucleotides read TGTGCCAGCAGTTACGCGGGACTAGCGGTCCAAGAGACCCAGTACTTC. The chain combines TRBV13 with TRBJ2-5; TRBD2 agrees at 11 bases. V dropped 6 bases and J dropped 1; count of bases not matched to a gene: 7. Germline V lookup: CDR1 PRHDT, CDR2 FYEKMQ (reference sequence). The CDR3 runs to 16 residues.

This clonotype occurred a few times. The gene calls are TRBV5-1 and TRBJ2-3; 11 bases align to TRBD2. Germline assignment: CDR1 SGHRS and CDR2 YFSETQ. After removal of 4 bases from V and 0 bases from J, the junction contained 4 bases not matched to a gene. CDR3 size: 16 residues. The DNA for the CDR3 is TGCGCCAGCAGCGAGGGACTAGCGGTTAGCACAGATACGCAGTATTTT. Translation gives CASSEGLAVSTDTQYF.

A word on this clonotype: The junction departs from germline at one end; a sequencing error may be responsible. The chain has TRBV7-7 and TRBJ1-5; D uncertain. Germline V gene data show CDR1 as SSHAT and CDR2 as FNYEAQ (reference sequence). The CDR3 extends over 17 amino acids. The CDR3 DNA is TGTGCTAGCAGCTTAGCTCCCCCCGGGGAAGGCAATCAGCCCCAGCATTTT. It codes for CASSLAPPGEGNQPQHF.

The sample holds one count of this clonotype. This chain links TRBV12-3 or TRBV12-4 with TRBJ2-5; 9 positions match TRBD1. This CDR3 contains 14 residues. The trim removed 7 bases at V and 5 bases at J, leaving 8 bases unmatched. The CDR3 here is CASKPGQGWETQYF. The CDR3 coding sequence is TGTGCCAGCAAACCGGGACAGGGCTGGGAGACCCAGTACTTC.

In its sample, this clonotype was seen a few times. V usage is TRBV30 and J usage is TRBJ2-2; D call uncertain. The CDR3 loop spans 13 amino acids. In germline, CDR1 is GTSNPN, CDR2 SVGIG (reference sequence). Trimming removed 3 bases at V and 6 bases at J, with 11 bases between. CDR3 loop: CAWSRLGSGELFF. CDR3 DNA: TGTGCCTGGAGCCGGTTGGGCTCCGGGGAGCTGTTTTTT.

The V call is TRBV4-3, the J call TRBJ2-7; D is undetermined. CDR1 and CDR2 from the germline V gene are LGHNA and YSLEER. V dropped 0 bases and J dropped 0 bases, with 9 bases sitting between them. The CDR3 extends over 15 amino acids. CDR3 region: CASSQDVLSSYEQYF. In nucleotides, the CDR3 is TGCGCCAGCAGCCAAGACGTACTAAGCTCCTACGAGCAGTACTTC.

This clonotype showed up just a few times. Compared with germline, one end of the junction differs, possibly owing to a read error. The rearrangement uses TRBV7-2 and TRBJ2-1, with 7 bases aligning to TRBD2. Germline values: CDR1 SGHTA, CDR2 FQGNSA. This CDR3 spans 17 amino acids. Here the CDR3 reads CASSRESGMVSYNEQFF. DNA for the CDR3: TGCGCCAGCAGCCGTGAGAGCGGGATGGTCTCTTACAATGAGCAGTTCTTC.

At least ten counts were recorded for this clonotype. The chain carries TRBV6-5 and TRBJ2-7, with 7 bases identical to TRBD2. The CDR3 consists of 15 residues. Germline trimming cut 7 bases from V and 5 bases from J; bases unmatched to any gene: 14. Germline V gene data show CDR1 as MNHEY and CDR2 as SVGAGI. CDR3 in amino acids: CASTPSRGSPHEQYF. DNA for the CDR3: TGTGCCAGCACCCCTTCCCGCGGGAGCCCCCACGAGCAGTACTTC.

The rearrangement links TRBV13 to TRBJ2-7; 8 bases match TRBD2. Germline V lookup: CDR1 PRHDT, CDR2 FYEKMQ (reference sequence). This CDR3 is 14 amino acids long. V gave up 3 bases and J gave up 3 bases; unmatched junction bases: 4. The CDR3 coding sequence is TGTGCCAGCAGCTTGAGACGGGAGGGCTACGAGCAGTACTTC. It translates to CASSLRREGYEQYF.

The table lists this clonotype with a few counts. This sequence joins TRBV3-1 and TRBJ1-4; D remains ambiguous. The CDR3 loop spans 12 amino acids. CDR1 LGHDT and CDR2 YNNKEL come from the germline V gene (reference sequence). V lost 2 bases and J 6 bases, leaving 4 bases between the germline ends. CDR3 nucleotides: TGTGCCAGCAGCCAACGGGATGAAAAACTGTTTTTT. This sequence encodes CASSQRDEKLFF. Filled out from reference TRBV3-1 and TRBJ1-4, the complete variable domain reads DTAVSQTPKYLVTQMGNDKSIKCEQNLGHDTMYWYKQDSKKFLKIMFSYNNKELIINETVPNRFSPKSPDKAHLNLHINSLELGDSAVYFCASSQRDEKLFFGSGTQLSVL.

The chain combines TRBV7-9 with TRBJ2-5, with TRBD2 matching 8 bases. V was clipped by 1 base and J by 3 bases; unmatched bases: 4. This CDR3 contains 15 residues. Germline CDR1 reads SEHNR; CDR2 reads FQNEAQ (reference sequence). The DNA of the CDR3 is TGTGCCAGCAGCTTAGAACTAGCGGAAAAAGAGACCCAGTACTTC. This codes for CASSLELAEKETQYF. The full variable domain, rest sourced from reference TRBV7-9 and TRBJ2-5, is DTGVSQNPRHKITKRGQNVTFRCDPISEHNRLYWYRQTLGQGPEFLTYFQNEAQLEKSRLLSDRFSAERPKGSFSTLEIQRTEQGDSAMYLCASSLELAEKETQYFGPGTRLLVL.

In its sample, this clonotype was seen a few times. This rearrangement joins TRBV4-1 to TRBJ2-2, with 7 bases fitting TRBD2. Losses at the gene ends were 0 bases for V and 8 bases for J; bases not matched to a gene: 12. Germline V gene sequence: CDR1 MGHRA, CDR2 YSYEKL. The CDR3 sequence is 17 residues long. CDR3: CASSQDFVGGPTGELFF. The DNA for the CDR3 is TGCGCCAGCAGCCAAGATTTTGTGGGAGGGCCAACGGGGGAGCTGTTTTTT.

This clonotype occurred a few times. The rearrangement links TRBV10-3 to TRBJ2-1; TRBD2 is a possible D gene (6 bases). The CDR3 covers 14 residues. Germline-derived CDR1 and CDR2 are ENHRY and SYGVKD. V lost 10 bases and J lost 0, with 13 bases in between. The CDR3 nucleotides are TGTGCCACCGTAGGGGAGGCCTCCTACAATGAGCAGTTCTTC. Protein product: CATVGEASYNEQFF.

This clonotype was found a few times. The V call is TRBV29-1, the J call TRBJ2-2; 7 bases are a match to TRBD1. The germline CDR1 and CDR2 sequences are SQVTM and ANQGSEA. V shed 6 bases and J 5 bases; nucleotides not matched to a gene: 9. The CDR3 sequence is 14 residues long. CDR3 loop: CSVAGTVETGELFF. As DNA, the CDR3 is TGCAGCGTCGCCGGGACAGTGGAAACCGGGGAGCTGTTTTTT.

This clonotype was observed a handful of times. The V call is TRBV20-1, the J call TRBJ2-1, with a weak D call TRBD2 (5 bases). Trimming stripped 7 bases from V and 5 bases from J, with 12 bases between. CDR1 DFQATT and CDR2 SNEGSKA come from the germline V gene (reference sequence). The length of the CDR3 is 12 residues. The CDR3: CSGAVRNNEQFF. CDR3 DNA sequence: TGCAGTGGAGCGGTAAGAAACAATGAGCAGTTCTTC.

The rearrangement joins TRBV2 to TRBJ1-1; maybe TRBD1 (6 bases). V lost 9 bases to trimming and J lost 0 bases, with 8 bases between them. Germline CDR1 and CDR2: SNHLY and FYNNEI. CDR3 length: 12 residues. The CDR3 region is CASDRLNTEAFF. The CDR3 DNA reads as TGTGCCAGTGACAGGTTGAACACTGAAGCTTTCTTT. Using reference TRBV2 and TRBJ1-1 for the parts outside the CDR3, the full variable domain is EPEVTQTPSHQVTQMGQEVILRCVPISNHLYFYWYRQILGQKVEFLVSFYNNEISEKSEIFDDQFSVERPDGSNFTLKIRSTKLEDSAMYFCASDRLNTEAFFGQGTRLTVV.

The chain couples TRBV9 to TRBJ2-2, with D uncertain. Germline CDR1 and CDR2: SGDLS and YYNGEE. This CDR3 has 13 amino acids. Trimming removed 2 bases at V and 6 bases at J, with 8 bases between. The DNA of the CDR3 is TGTGCCAGCAGCGTCCCGGGTTCCGGGGAGCTGTTTTTT. Translation gives CASSVPGSGELFF.

There are many counts of this clonotype. V and J are TRBV7-9 and TRBJ2-6; 10 bases match TRBD2. Germline lookup yields CDR1 SEHNR and CDR2 FQNEAQ (reference sequence). The CDR3 consists of 17 residues. Germline trimming cut 1 base from V and 1 base from J; bases unmatched to any gene: 1. The CDR3 reads CASSLGTSGSGANVLTF. CDR3 DNA: TGTGCCAGCAGCTTAGGGACTAGCGGATCTGGGGCCAACGTCCTGACTTTC.

V and J are TRBV11-2 and TRBJ1-3; TRBD1 agrees at 9 bases. Germline-derived CDR1 and CDR2 are SGHAT and FQNNGV. The CDR3 spans 18 residues. V trimming: 1 base; J trimming: 2 bases; junction bases outside the gene matches: 9. DNA for the CDR3: TGTGCCAGCAGCTTAGGGACAGGGGCCCTTGGGGCTGGAAACACCATATATTTT. Translated: CASSLGTGALGAGNTIYF.

The chain employs TRBV7-2 and TRBJ2-5; weak D call: TRBD1 (6 bases). CDR3 size: 13 residues. V gave up 3 bases and J gave up 3 bases, with 8 bases separating them. Germline lookup yields CDR1 SGHTA and CDR2 FQGNSA. The CDR3: CASSFRDKETQYF. The CDR3 coding sequence is TGTGCCAGCAGCTTCCGGGACAAAGAGACCCAGTACTTC. The entire variable domain, with the rest obtained from reference TRBV7-2 and TRBJ2-5, is as follows: GAGVSQSPSNKVTEKGKDVELRCDPISGHTALYWYRQSLGQGLEFLIYFQGNSAPDKSGLPSDRFSAERTGGSVSTLTIQRTQQEDSAVYLCASSFRDKETQYFGPGTRLLVL.

The chain couples TRBV7-9 to TRBJ2-1, with TRBD1 as a possible D gene (6 bases). This CDR3 has 16 amino acids. Germline loops: CDR1 SEHNR, CDR2 FQNEAQ (reference sequence). Between the trimmed V and J ends, which lost 7 bases and 5 bases, there was a span of 21 bases. The CDR3 region has the DNA TGTGCCAGCACGGCCATCGTTACAGGGATAGACAATGAGCAGTTCTTC. Its protein product is CASTAIVTGIDNEQFF.